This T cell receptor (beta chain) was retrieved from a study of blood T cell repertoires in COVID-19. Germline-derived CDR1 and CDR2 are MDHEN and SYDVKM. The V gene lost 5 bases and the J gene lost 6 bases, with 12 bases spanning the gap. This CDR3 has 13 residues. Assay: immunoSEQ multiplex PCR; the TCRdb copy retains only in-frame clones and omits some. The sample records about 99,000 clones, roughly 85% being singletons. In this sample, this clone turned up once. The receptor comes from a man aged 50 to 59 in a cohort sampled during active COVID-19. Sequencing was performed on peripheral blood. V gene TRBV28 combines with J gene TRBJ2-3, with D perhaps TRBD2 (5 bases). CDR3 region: CASSLRSGDTQYF. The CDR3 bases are TGTGCCAGCAGTCTGAGGAGCGGTGATACGCAGTATTTT. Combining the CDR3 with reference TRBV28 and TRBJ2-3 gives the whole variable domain DVKVTQSSRYLVKRTGEKVFLECVQDMDHENMFWYRQDPGLGLRLIYFSYDVKMKEKGDIPEGYSVSREKKERFSLILESASTNQTSMYLCASSLRSGDTQYFGPGTRLTVL.